The 19 T cell receptor beta chains below come from one sample, sequenced in a study of T cell clusters in autoimmune cytopenias. TRB was amplified from roughly 270 ng of peripheral blood genomic DNA per sample. TRB was amplified by touch-down multiplex PCR, primer pools A and B combined. Each CDR3 protein gets one entry in TCRdb, which reprocessed the multiplex PCR reads and gives no DNA. The sample has 4,000 or so distinct CDR3 sequences. Input material: peripheral blood. These receptors all stem from a human donor with an autoimmune cytopenia or autoimmune hepatitis (not recorded which).

The rearrangement joins TRBV6-1 to TRBJ2-2; TCRdb's D call of TRBD1 is untestable without DNA. Germline loops: CDR1 MNHNS, CDR2 SASEGT. This CDR3 is built from 15 residues. The CDR3 loop is CASSANDRGGEELFF.

The chain couples TRBV5-1 to TRBJ2-5; TCRdb picks TRBD2, but there is no DNA to check that call. The CDR3 runs 14 residues. Per the germline V gene, CDR1 is SGHRS and CDR2 is YFSETQ. The CDR3 loop reads CASSPWGLQETQYF.

This clonotype ranks as medium-sized in terms of frequency. The gene calls are TRBV7-9 and TRBJ2-7; checking the TCRdb D call of TRBD1 is not possible without DNA. In germline, CDR1 is SEHNR, CDR2 FQNEAQ (reference sequence). The CDR3 is 15 residues long. This CDR3 reads CASSPKYRGPYEQYF.

This clonotype is deemed medium-sized (0.01 to 0.1%) by its frequency. The CDR3 sequence is CASSPSGVLARGTEQFF. The genes are TRBV6-2 or TRBV6-3 and TRBJ2-1; TCRdb selects TRBD2, and the lack of DNA leaves this call unchecked. This CDR3 region has 17 residues. Per germline, CDR1 MNHEY and CDR2 SVGEGT.

Measured by frequency, this clonotype is medium-sized. This chain uses TRBV29-1 with TRBJ2-7; as DNA is missing, the TRBD1 call by TCRdb cannot be tested. Germline lookup yields CDR1 SQVTM and CDR2 ANQGSEA. The CDR3 is 13 residues long. The CDR3 is CSVAKGQLTPRDF.

This chain links TRBV14 with TRBJ2-5; TCRdb returns TRBD1, unconfirmable since there is no DNA. Germline V gene lookup returns CDR1 SGHDN and CDR2 FVKESK. The CDR3 has 16 residues. CDR3 in amino acids: CASSPPKAPGLETQYF.

This clonotype ranks as medium-sized in terms of frequency. This chain links TRBV5-4 with TRBJ2-3; TCRdb reports TRBD1, a call that lacks DNA to check it against. The CDR3 sequence is 14 residues long. Germline V gene sequence: CDR1 SGHNT, CDR2 YYREEE (reference sequence). The CDR3 sequence: CASSSPDGTDTQYF. Drawing the rest from reference TRBV5-4 and TRBJ2-3, the complete variable domain is ETGVTQSPTHLIKTRGQQVTLRCSSQSGHNTVSWYQQALGQGPQFIFQYYREEENGRGNFPPRFSGLQFPNYSSELNVNALELDDSALYLCASSSPDGTDTQYFGPGTRLTVL.

The rearrangement links TRBV5-1 to TRBJ1-4. The CDR3 extends over 12 amino acids. Germline V gene lookup returns CDR1 SGHRS and CDR2 YFSETQ. CDR3 in amino acids: CASGSDNEKLFF.

The chain carries TRBV30 and TRBJ1-1; with no DNA, the TCRdb D assignment of TRBD1 cannot be verified. The CDR3 totals 15 residues. CDR1 and CDR2 from the germline V gene are GTSNPN and SVGIG (reference sequence). CDR3 residues: CAWRPSTGLNTEAFF.

The V and J genes are TRBV28 and TRBJ1-2. Per the germline V gene, CDR1 is MDHEN and CDR2 is SYDVKM. There are 12 residues in the CDR3. This CDR3 is CASSLKTYGYTF.

The rearrangement links TRBV4-2 to TRBJ2-2; as DNA is missing, the TRBD1 call by TCRdb cannot be tested. The CDR3 runs to 12 residues. The germline V gene has CDR1 LGHNA and CDR2 YNFKEQ. CDR3: CASRSHTGELFF.

This clonotype is classed as medium-sized by frequency. The chain carries TRBV27 and TRBJ2-5; TCRdb indicates TRBD1, and absent DNA this call remains unverified. Germline values: CDR1 MNHEY, CDR2 SMNVEV (reference sequence). The CDR3 totals 14 residues. Here the CDR3 reads CASSLQGVWETQYF.

The chain uses TRBV20-1 and TRBJ1-3; TCRdb outputs TRBD1, but without DNA this stays unchecked. This CDR3 comprises 15 residues. The germline V gene has CDR1 DFQATT and CDR2 SNEGSKA (reference sequence). CDR3: CSALEGGGAGNTIYF.

Frequency places this clonotype as medium-sized. The chain has TRBV6-2 or TRBV6-3 and TRBJ2-5; TCRdb calls TRBD1, which cannot be checked without DNA. The CDR3 length is 12 residues. Germline V CDR1 and CDR2: MNHEY, SVGEGT. This chain's CDR3 is CASSRPLLTQYF.

The chain couples TRBV6-6 to TRBJ2-5. The CDR3 consists of 14 residues. The germline gives CDR1 MNHNY, CDR2 SVGAGI (reference sequence). The CDR3 protein is CASRRDIAQETQYF.

This clonotype registers medium-sized by frequency. The V and J genes are TRBV27 and TRBJ2-3; with no DNA, the TCRdb D assignment of TRBD1 cannot be verified. The CDR3 contains 14 residues. Germline-derived CDR1 and CDR2 are MNHEY and SMNVEV (reference sequence). CDR3 loop: CASSLGGATDTQYF.

The gene calls are TRBV28 and TRBJ2-1. Germline CDR1 is MDHEN and CDR2 is SYDVKM. This CDR3 has 13 amino acids. The CDR3 spells CASRSRLTNEQFF.

This clonotype is classed as medium-sized by frequency. The chain recombines TRBV7-2 with TRBJ2-3; as DNA is missing, the TRBD1 call by TCRdb cannot be tested. Per the germline V gene, CDR1 is SGHTA and CDR2 is FQGNSA. The CDR3 contains 14 residues. The CDR3 sequence is CASSLGRVTDTQYF. The entire variable domain, with the rest obtained from reference TRBV7-2 and TRBJ2-3, is as follows: GAGVSQSPSNKVTEKGKDVELRCDPISGHTALYWYRQSLGQGLEFLIYFQGNSAPDKSGLPSDRFSAERTGGSVSTLTIQRTQQEDSAVYLCASSLGRVTDTQYFGPGTRLTVL.

Judged by frequency, this clonotype is medium-sized. The chain joins TRBV30 to TRBJ1-6; the D gene TCRdb calls, TRBD1, cannot be checked with no DNA. The CDR3 loop spans 14 amino acids. Germline CDR1 and CDR2: GTSNPN and SVGIG (reference sequence). The CDR3 sequence: CAWSVGTDSSPLHF.